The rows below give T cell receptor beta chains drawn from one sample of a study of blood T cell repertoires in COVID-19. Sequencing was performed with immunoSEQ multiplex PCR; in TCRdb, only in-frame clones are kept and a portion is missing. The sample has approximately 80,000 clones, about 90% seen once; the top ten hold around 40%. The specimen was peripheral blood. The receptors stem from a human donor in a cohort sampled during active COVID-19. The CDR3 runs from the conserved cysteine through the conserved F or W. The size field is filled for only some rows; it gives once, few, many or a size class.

CASSSRDRNSNQPQHF,NA,TRBV7-8
CASSPSSGTGVQETQYF,NA,TRBV18
CASSVTGLGNTIYF,once,TRBV9
CACGPPGLATGELFF,NA,TRBV30
CASSLKGFGLYNEQFF,NA,TRBV11-2
CASSNSGGAYEQYF,NA,TRBV18
CASSQSAGGPYYNEQFF,NA,TRBV4-2
CASSLDLRLAGGHEQFF,NA,TRBV11-3
CASSPLRGRTIYNEQFF,NA,TRBV7-8
CASSLNREGGELFF,NA,TRBV7-7
CARIRTRLFTEAFF,NA,TRBV23-1
CASSSWDGRDEQYF,NA,TRBV27